This TCR beta chain originates from a study of blood T cell repertoires in COVID-19. Study information: Specimens from acute and convalescent COVID-19 originated in the United States, Italy and Spain. PBMCs, B-cell-depleted T cells, or T cells were the source of the cDNA or gDNA that made up the material.

Original processing notes: Reference gene primer amplification gave estimated nucleated cell counts. The repertoire was sequenced with immunoSEQ multiplex PCR; TCRdb's copy has only in-frame clones and lacks some. D and trimming come from the DNA, and the V and J calls and clone size come from that table. The sample lists about 100,000 clones, roughly 90% seen once, with less than 9% in the top ten. The sequence was obtained from a man between 60 and 75 years old with acute or convalescent COVID-19. The sample consisted of peripheral blood.

CDR3 region: CAWGLLYEQYF. The CDR3 DNA follows: TGTGCTTGGGGCCTCCTCTACGAGCAGTACTTC. V gene TRBV30 combines with J gene TRBJ2-7; TRBD1 might be the D (5 bases). There are 11 residues in the CDR3. In germline, CDR1 is GTSNPN, CDR2 SVGIG (reference sequence).